Listed here are 21 T cell receptor beta chains from one sample, sequenced in a study of T cell responses to AZD1222 COVID-19 vaccine (dated by TCRdb to the early 2020s). According to the study, the label for this sample's time point signals: about 28 days (+/-7) after the second vaccine dose. Per the publication, the treatment or condition label means: meningococcal conjugate vaccine given as trial control. Library method: the immunoSEQ multiplex PCR assay. The immuneACCESS repertoire file appears here via TCRdb, limited to in-frame rearrangements. These files lack a portion of the clones; in checked studies, under half of the deficit traces to unresolved V genes, and the cause of the others is not known. For this sample the table gives 60,000 to 85,000 clones, of which over 60% were detected only once. The top ten clonotypes cover approximately 25% of the sample. Sequencing used peripheral blood, obtained 28 days after the second dose of the MenACWY control vaccine. The receptors were sampled from an adult who received the MenACWY meningococcal vaccine as a control.

The rearrangement uses TRBV2 and TRBJ2-3; 8 nucleotides agree with TRBD1. The CDR3 contains 15 residues. Trimming removed 3 bases from V and 5 bases from J; junction bases left unmatched: 7. The germline V gene encodes CDR1 SNHLY and CDR2 FYNNEI. Written as DNA, the CDR3 is TGTGCCAGCAGTGAGTTACAGGGGGTTGGAGATACGCAGTATTTT. The encoded protein is CASSELQGVGDTQYF.

This clone has just one count. The chain joins TRBV5-1 to TRBJ2-7; D is possibly TRBD1 (6 bases). The CDR3 has 16 residues. Germline V gene lookup returns CDR1 SGHRS and CDR2 YFSETQ. Trimming removed 4 bases from V and 0 bases from J, with 17 bases in between. CDR3 nucleotide sequence: TGCGCCAGCAGCCCGCACACAGGGACGGGCTCCTACGAGCAGTACTTC. Protein: CASSPHTGTGSYEQYF.

This chain links TRBV7-8 with TRBJ2-5, with D possibly matching TRBD2 (7 bases). Per the germline V gene, CDR1 is SGHVS and CDR2 is FQNEAQ. Between the trimmed V and J ends, which lost 8 bases and 2 bases, there was a span of 18 bases. This CDR3 is 15 amino acids long. The DNA for the CDR3 is TGTGCCAGCGGCCAGGGAGGGGGGGGACAAGAGACCCAGTACTTC. Encoded protein: CASGQGGGGQETQYF.

This chain uses TRBV5-5 with TRBJ1-1; D not resolved. Per germline, CDR1 SGHKS and CDR2 YYEKEE (reference sequence). With 4 bases removed from V and 1 base from J, the gap between germline ends came to 20 bases. The CDR3 consists of 17 residues. The CDR3 DNA reads TGTGCCAGCAGCCTAGAGGAGTGGCAGACGAGGAACACTGAAGCTTTCTTT. The encoded protein is CASSLEEWQTRNTEAFF.

This chain uses TRBV30 with TRBJ1-3, with 7 bases lining up with TRBD1. V lost 1 base and J lost 1; bases outside the gene matches: 10. The germline CDR1 and CDR2 sequences are GTSNPN and SVGIG (reference sequence). The CDR3 is made up of 17 amino acids. This chain's CDR3 is CAWSATKRGLSGNTIYF. CDR3 sequence (DNA): TGTGCCTGGAGTGCAACTAAAAGGGGGCTGTCTGGAAACACCATATATTTT.

This clone was found once. The V gene is TRBV5-1, the J gene TRBJ2-2, with D uncertain. Germline loops: CDR1 SGHRS, CDR2 YFSETQ. V lost 0 bases and J lost 2, with 17 bases in between. The CDR3 sequence is 18 residues long. CDR3 loop: CASSLDTGGKPNTGELFF. The DNA for the CDR3 is TGCGCCAGCAGCTTGGATACGGGTGGTAAGCCCAACACCGGGGAGCTGTTTTTT.

The rearrangement joins TRBV9 to TRBJ1-1; D call uncertain. Germline V gene lookup returns CDR1 SGDLS and CDR2 YYNGEE. The CDR3 loop spans 15 amino acids. Trimming took off 0 bases at V and 0 bases at J, with 9 bases between the two ends. The CDR3 bases are TGTGCCAGCAGCGTAGACCAGAACCTGAACACTGAAGCTTTCTTT. Its translation is CASSVDQNLNTEAFF. Variable domain in full (rest from reference TRBV9 and TRBJ1-1): DSGVTQTPKHLITATGQRVTLRCSPRSGDLSVYWYQQSLDQGLQFLIQYYNGEERAKGNILERFSAQQFPDLHSELNLSSLELGDSALYFCASSVDQNLNTEAFFGQGTRLTVV.

J is TRBJ1-6 and V is TRBV10-2, with 9 bases fitting TRBD1. V lost 3 bases to trimming and J lost 8 bases; unmatched junction nucleotides: 5. The CDR3 totals 15 residues. Looked up from germline, CDR1 is WSHSY and CDR2 is SAAADI. CDR3 loop: CASSDGTGSHSPLHF. The CDR3 bases are TGCGCCAGCAGTGACGGGACAGGGTCTCATTCACCCCTCCACTTT.

The chain employs TRBV28 and TRBJ2-5; TRBD2 matches at 13 bases. Germline CDR1 reads MDHEN; CDR2 reads SYDVKM. The CDR3 sequence is 20 residues long. V lost 5 bases, J lost 9 bases, and 24 bases stayed unmatched. The CDR3 protein is CASSRTSGSPRDGSRRAQYF. The CDR3 DNA is TGTGCCAGCAGTCGGACTAGCGGGAGCCCCCGAGACGGAAGCAGACGGGCCCAGTACTTC.

The rearrangement uses TRBV12-3 or TRBV12-4 and TRBJ1-2; TRBD1 is a possible D gene (5 bases). Trimming took off 2 bases at V and 8 bases at J, with 12 bases between the two ends. The CDR3 length is 13 residues. The CDR3 DNA reads as TGTGCCAGCAGTTTAATCCAGGGTGGAGGCTACACCTTC. Translating it yields CASSLIQGGGYTF.

The chain employs TRBV7-6 and TRBJ2-2, with TRBD1 matching over 7 bases. With 5 bases clipped from V and 1 base from J, the junction kept 4 bases outside the gene matches. The CDR3 covers 15 residues. The germline CDR1 and CDR2 sequences are SGHVS and FNYEAQ. CDR3 nucleotides: TGTGCCAGCAGCGAACGGACAGGGAACACCGGGGAGCTGTTTTTT. Amino acid sequence: CASSERTGNTGELFF.

The J gene is TRBJ2-2, the V gene TRBV2; D uncertain. This CDR3 is built from 12 residues. The V and J ends lost 3 bases and 6 bases respectively, with 5 bases between them. The germline V gene has CDR1 SNHLY and CDR2 FYNNEI. CDR3 bases: TGTGCCAGCAGTGACCTCCCCGGGGAGCTGTTTTTT. Protein sequence: CASSDLPGELFF. Based on the CDR3 plus reference TRBV2 and TRBJ2-2, the full variable domain is EPEVTQTPSHQVTQMGQEVILRCVPISNHLYFYWYRQILGQKVEFLVSFYNNEISEKSEIFDDQFSVERPDGSNFTLKIRSTKLEDSAMYFCASSDLPGELFFGEGSRLTVL.

The chain links TRBV2 to TRBJ2-1; D gene unclear. CDR1 and CDR2 (germline): SNHLY, FYNNEI. This CDR3 is 10 amino acids long. V shed 5 bases and J shed 9 bases, with 5 bases lying between them. The CDR3: CASSLGEQFF. CDR3 nucleotides: TGTGCCAGCAGTTTAGGTGAGCAGTTCTTC.

This clone was picked up one time. The CDR3 coding sequence is TGTGCCAGCAGCCTAAGAGGGGGGGACAATGAGCAGTTCTTC. Translating it yields CASSLRGGDNEQFF. The chain combines TRBV14 with TRBJ2-1, with a possible D match to TRBD2 (7 bases). The germline gives CDR1 SGHDN, CDR2 FVKESK. Trimming took 4 bases from V and 5 from J, leaving 12 bases between them. The length of the CDR3 is 14 residues. Complete variable domain (other parts from reference TRBV14 and TRBJ2-1): EAGVTQFPSHSVIEKGQTVTLRCDPISGHDNLYWYRRVMGKEIKFLLHFVKESKQDESGMPNNRFLAERTGGTYSTLKVQPAELEDSGVYFCASSLRGGDNEQFFGPGTRLTVL.

The CDR3 DNA follows: TGTGCCAGTACCCTGGGCAGGGGTCAGCCCCAGCATTTT. Translated: CASTLGRGQPQHF. The rearrangement uses TRBV19 and TRBJ1-5, with D maybe TRBD1 (6 bases). Germline assignment: CDR1 LNHDA and CDR2 SQIVND (reference sequence). This CDR3 spans 13 amino acids. The germline V and J ends were trimmed by 7 bases and 6 bases, with 13 bases remaining between them.

The gene calls are TRBV6-5 and TRBJ1-5; no clear D gene. In germline, CDR1 is MNHEY, CDR2 SVGAGI. The ends were cut back, 5 bases at V and 4 bases at J, with 9 bases in the middle. This CDR3 has 13 residues. The CDR3 is CASSLQSNQPQHF. CDR3 DNA sequence: TGTGCCAGCAGTCTCCAAAGTAATCAGCCCCAGCATTTT.

J is TRBJ1-3 and V is TRBV15; TRBD1 matches at 7 bases. V shed 5 bases and J 0 bases; nucleotides not matched to a gene: 10. The CDR3 has 17 amino acids. CDR1 is LNHNV, CDR2 YYDKDF, per germline (reference sequence). DNA for the CDR3: TGTGCCACCAGCGAGACATGGGACAGTAACTCTGGAAACACCATATATTTT. Residues: CATSETWDSNSGNTIYF.

The V and J genes are TRBV18 and TRBJ2-7; 7 nucleotides align to TRBD1. Germline V gene data show CDR1 as KGHSH and CDR2 as LQKENI. The CDR3 contains 13 residues. V lost 8 bases, J lost 2 bases, and 6 bases stayed unmatched. For the CDR3, the DNA is TGTGCCAGCCGAGGGACAGTGGCCTACGAGCAGTACTTC. Encoded protein: CASRGTVAYEQYF.

The chain carries TRBV7-2 and TRBJ2-1, with D hard to call. V was cut by 4 bases and J by 0 bases, with 19 bases left in between. The CDR3 runs to 18 residues. Germline V CDR1 and CDR2: SGHTA, FQGNSA. In nucleotides, the CDR3 is TGTGCCAGCAGCTCGATAAGGACGGCATTGGACTCCTACAATGAGCAGTTCTTC. Its protein product is CASSSIRTALDSYNEQFF.

The chain couples TRBV2 to TRBJ1-5, with 12 positions matching TRBD1. The CDR3 is 15 amino acids. V shed 6 bases and J 7 bases; nucleotides not matched to a gene: 7. Germline CDR1 reads SNHLY; CDR2 reads FYNNEI. CDR3 in amino acids: CASRHGTGGRQPQHF. CDR3 nucleotide sequence: TGTGCCAGCAGGCACGGGACAGGGGGCAGGCAGCCCCAGCATTTT.

The V call is TRBV28, the J call TRBJ2-2; 7 nucleotides agree with TRBD2. Trimming took 2 bases from V and 7 from J; bases not matched to a gene: 10. The CDR3 runs to 16 residues. Germline values: CDR1 MDHEN, CDR2 SYDVKM. The CDR3 DNA reads as TGTGCCAGCAGTTTAAAGGCGGGAGTAAAGGGCGGGGAGCTGTTTTTT. Its translation: CASSLKAGVKGGELFF.